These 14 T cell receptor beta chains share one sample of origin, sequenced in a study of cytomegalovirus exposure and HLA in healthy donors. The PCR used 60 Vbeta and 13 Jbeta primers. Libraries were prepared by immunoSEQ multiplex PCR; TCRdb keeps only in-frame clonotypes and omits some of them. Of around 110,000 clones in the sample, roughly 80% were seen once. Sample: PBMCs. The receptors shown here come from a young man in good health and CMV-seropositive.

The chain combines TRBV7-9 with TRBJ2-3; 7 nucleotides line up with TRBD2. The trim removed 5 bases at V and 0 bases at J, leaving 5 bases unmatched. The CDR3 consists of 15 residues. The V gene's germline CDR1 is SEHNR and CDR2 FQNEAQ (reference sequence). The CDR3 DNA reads TGTGCCAGCAGCCGGGCTAGCGGCAGCACAGATACGCAGTATTTT. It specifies CASSRASGSTDTQYF.

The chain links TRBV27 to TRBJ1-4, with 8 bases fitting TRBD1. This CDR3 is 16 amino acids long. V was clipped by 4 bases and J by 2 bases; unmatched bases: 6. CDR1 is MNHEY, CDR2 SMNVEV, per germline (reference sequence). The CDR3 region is CASSSGWTGTNEKLFF. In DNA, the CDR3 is TGTGCCAGCAGTTCAGGCTGGACAGGGACTAATGAAAAACTGTTTTTT.

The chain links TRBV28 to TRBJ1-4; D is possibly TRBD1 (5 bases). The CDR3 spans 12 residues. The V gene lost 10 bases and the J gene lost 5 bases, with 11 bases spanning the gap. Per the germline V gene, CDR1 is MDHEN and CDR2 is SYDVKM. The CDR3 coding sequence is TGTGCCACGACAGCTGGAAATGAAAAACTGTTTTTT. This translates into CATTAGNEKLFF.

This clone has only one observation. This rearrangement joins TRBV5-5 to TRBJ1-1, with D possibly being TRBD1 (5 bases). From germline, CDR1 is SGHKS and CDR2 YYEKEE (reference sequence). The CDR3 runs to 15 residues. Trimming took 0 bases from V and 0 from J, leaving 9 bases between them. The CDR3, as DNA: TGTGCCAGCAGCTTGGTGGGGCCGATGAACACTGAAGCTTTCTTT. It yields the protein CASSLVGPMNTEAFF.

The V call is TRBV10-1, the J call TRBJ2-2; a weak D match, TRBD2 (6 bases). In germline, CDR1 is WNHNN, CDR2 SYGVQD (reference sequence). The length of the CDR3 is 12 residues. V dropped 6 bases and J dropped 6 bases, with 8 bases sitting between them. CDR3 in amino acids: CASRRRAGELFF. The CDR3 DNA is TGCGCCAGCAGACGGAGGGCCGGGGAGCTGTTTTTT.

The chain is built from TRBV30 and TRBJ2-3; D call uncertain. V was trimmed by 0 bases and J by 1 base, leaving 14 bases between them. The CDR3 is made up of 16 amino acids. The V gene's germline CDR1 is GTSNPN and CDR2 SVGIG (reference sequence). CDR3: CAWSVQDSSGTDTQYF. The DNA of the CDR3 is TGTGCCTGGAGTGTGCAAGACTCAAGCGGCACAGATACGCAGTATTTT.

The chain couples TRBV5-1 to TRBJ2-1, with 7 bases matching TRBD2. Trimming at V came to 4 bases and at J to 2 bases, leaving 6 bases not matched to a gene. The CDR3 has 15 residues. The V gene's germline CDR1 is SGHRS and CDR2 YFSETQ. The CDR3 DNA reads TGCGCCAGCAGCCCTGGAGCGGGAACCTACAATGAGCAGTTCTTC. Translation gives CASSPGAGTYNEQFF. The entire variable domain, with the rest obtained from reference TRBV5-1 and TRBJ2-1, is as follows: KAGVTQTPRYLIKTRGQQVTLSCSPISGHRSVSWYQQTPGQGLQFLFEYFSETQRNKGNFPGRFSGRQFSNSRSEMNVSTLELGDSALYLCASSPGAGTYNEQFFGPGTRLTVL.

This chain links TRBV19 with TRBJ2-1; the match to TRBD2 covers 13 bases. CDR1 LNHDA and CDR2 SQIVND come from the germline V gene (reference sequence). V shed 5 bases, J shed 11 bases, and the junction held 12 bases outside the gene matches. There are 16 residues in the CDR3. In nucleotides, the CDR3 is TGTGCCAGTAGTGGCATAACTAGCGGGAGGGAGGGAAAGCAGTTCTTC. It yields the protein CASSGITSGREGKQFF.

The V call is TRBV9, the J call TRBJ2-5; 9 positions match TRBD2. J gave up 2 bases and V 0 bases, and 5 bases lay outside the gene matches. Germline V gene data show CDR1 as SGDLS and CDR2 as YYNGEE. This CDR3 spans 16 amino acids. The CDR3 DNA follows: TGTGCCAGCAGCGTAGCAGCGGGGGGCCATCAAGAGACCCAGTACTTC. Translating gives CASSVAAGGHQETQYF.

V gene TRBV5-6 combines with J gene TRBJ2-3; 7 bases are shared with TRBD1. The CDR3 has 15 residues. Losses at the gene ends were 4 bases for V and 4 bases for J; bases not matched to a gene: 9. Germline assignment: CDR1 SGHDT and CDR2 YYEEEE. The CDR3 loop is CASSVGQQSSDTQYF. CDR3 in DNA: TGTGCCAGCAGCGTGGGACAGCAAAGCTCAGATACGCAGTATTTT.

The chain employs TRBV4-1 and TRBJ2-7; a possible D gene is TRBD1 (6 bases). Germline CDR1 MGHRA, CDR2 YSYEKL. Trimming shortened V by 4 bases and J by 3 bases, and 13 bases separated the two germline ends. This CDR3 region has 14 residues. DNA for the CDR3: TGCGCCAGCAGCCCTCGGCCAGGGGTCTACGAGCAGTACTTC. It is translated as CASSPRPGVYEQYF.

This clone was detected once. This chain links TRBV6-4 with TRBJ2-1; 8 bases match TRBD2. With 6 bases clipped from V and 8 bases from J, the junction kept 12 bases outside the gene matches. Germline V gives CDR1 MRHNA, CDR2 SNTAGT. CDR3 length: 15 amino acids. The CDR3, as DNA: TGTGCCAGCAGCCCCTCTAGCGGGCAGAACGATGAGCAGTTCTTC. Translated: CASSPSSGQNDEQFF.

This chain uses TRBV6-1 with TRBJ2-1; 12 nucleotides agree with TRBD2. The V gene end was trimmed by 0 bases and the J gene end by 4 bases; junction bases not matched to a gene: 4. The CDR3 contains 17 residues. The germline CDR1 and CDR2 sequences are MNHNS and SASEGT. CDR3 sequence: CASSEAPTSGGYNEQFF. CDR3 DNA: TGTGCCAGCAGTGAAGCCCCGACTAGCGGGGGATACAATGAGCAGTTCTTC.

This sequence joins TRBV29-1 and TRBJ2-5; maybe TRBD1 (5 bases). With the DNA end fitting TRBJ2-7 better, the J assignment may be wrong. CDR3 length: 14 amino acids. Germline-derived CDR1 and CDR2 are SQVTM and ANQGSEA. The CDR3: CSVLGLVVTDEQYF. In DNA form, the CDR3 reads TGCAGCGTCCTGGGGCTAGTCGTGACAGACGAGCAGTACTTC.